These 21 T cell receptor beta chains were sequenced from one sample in a study of control samples from healthy donors and cancer patients (TCRdb year 2020). The library was made by the immunoSEQ multiplex PCR assay. Sourced from immuneACCESS, this table was stored by TCRdb with only in-frame sequences that have V and J called. A share of the clones is absent; for the studies checked, an unresolved V gene accounts for under half, and the remainder has no known explanation. This sample is represented by 130,000 or so clones; more than 90% of them were singletons. 5.5% of the sample is in the top ten clones. Sequenced input: blood. The origin of the receptors is a man aged 18 to 29 in good health.

The gene calls are TRBV23-1 and TRBJ1-2; D not certain. TRBV23-1 qualifies as an ORF whose function is uncertain. This CDR3 region has 14 residues. The V gene lost 7 bases and the J gene lost 8 bases, with 20 bases spanning the gap. CDR3 sequence: CASMPPAHLEGYTF. The CDR3 DNA is TGCGCCAGCATGCCTCCAGCCCACTTGGAGGGCTACACCTTC.

The chain employs TRBV5-1 and TRBJ1-2; 8 bases fit TRBD1. V lost 0 bases, J lost 6 bases, and 7 bases stayed unmatched. This CDR3 has 15 residues. Germline V CDR1 and CDR2: SGHRS, YFSETQ. The CDR3 loop reads CASSLADSDRDGYTF. CDR3 nucleotides: TGCGCCAGCAGCTTGGCCGATTCGGACAGGGATGGCTACACCTTC.

This chain uses TRBV27 with TRBJ2-7, with a possible D match to TRBD1 (5 bases). The CDR3 has 14 residues. Germline CDR1 is MNHEY and CDR2 is SMNVEV (reference sequence). The V end lost 4 bases, the J end lost 3 bases, and 13 bases lay between the germline ends. CDR3 bases: TGTGCCAGCAGTTCGACAGTTACGGGCTACGAGCAGTACTTC. Translation gives CASSSTVTGYEQYF.

The V call is TRBV10-1, the J call TRBJ2-2; TRBD1 might be the D (5 bases). This CDR3 has 17 amino acids. Germline loops: CDR1 WNHNN, CDR2 SYGVQD (reference sequence). V was trimmed by 0 bases and J by 4 bases, leaving 15 bases between them. The chain's CDR3 is CASSESGAEWATGELFF. The CDR3 DNA sequence: TGCGCCAGCAGTGAGTCAGGGGCAGAGTGGGCCACCGGGGAGCTGTTTTTT.

This clone was seen a few times. V and J are TRBV18 and TRBJ1-6; TRBD1 matches 7 bases. V lost 4 bases, J lost 4 bases, and 4 bases stayed unmatched. Germline lookup yields CDR1 KGHSH and CDR2 LQKENI. The CDR3 contains 15 residues. The CDR3 nucleotides are TGTGCCAGCTCACGACAGGGCTTGTATAATTCACCCCTCCACTTT. This translates into CASSRQGLYNSPLHF.

The chain links TRBV5-1 to TRBJ2-5, with D hard to call. Germline assignment: CDR1 SGHRS and CDR2 YFSETQ. This CDR3 region has 14 residues. The V and J ends lost 2 bases and 1 base respectively, with 9 bases between them. The CDR3 protein is CASSFKRGQETQYF. CDR3 nucleotides: TGCGCCAGCAGCTTCAAGAGAGGCCAAGAGACCCAGTACTTC.

The rearrangement joins TRBV6-4 to TRBJ2-1; 8 bases fit TRBD2. Trimming cost V 3 bases and J 2 bases; bases outside gene matches: 6. This CDR3 spans 16 amino acids. Germline values: CDR1 MRHNA, CDR2 SNTAGT. This CDR3 reads CASSDGPGGTYNEQFF. CDR3 in DNA: TGTGCCAGCAGTGATGGGCCGGGAGGGACCTACAATGAGCAGTTCTTC.

The DNA for the CDR3 is TGTGCCAGCAGCGGCCGGGACAGAGAAGCTTTCTTT. It translates to CASSGRDREAFF. The genes are TRBV9 and TRBJ1-1, with TRBD1 matching 7 bases. This CDR3 has 12 amino acids. Trimming took 3 bases from V and 8 from J; bases not matched to a gene: 4. CDR1 and CDR2 (germline): SGDLS, YYNGEE.

V gene TRBV7-2 combines with J gene TRBJ1-6; 8 nucleotides match TRBD1. The V gene end was trimmed by 5 bases and the J gene end by 5 bases; junction bases not matched to a gene: 5. The CDR3 runs to 15 residues. The germline CDR1 and CDR2 sequences are SGHTA and FQGNSA. The CDR3 nucleotides read TGTGCCAGCAGCCCTGACAGGGGAGATAATTCACCCCTCCACTTT. Translated: CASSPDRGDNSPLHF. Based on the CDR3 plus reference TRBV7-2 and TRBJ1-6, the full variable domain is GAGVSQSPSNKVTEKGKDVELRCDPISGHTALYWYRQSLGQGLEFLIYFQGNSAPDKSGLPSDRFSAERTGGSVSTLTIQRTQQEDSAVYLCASSPDRGDNSPLHFGNGTRLTVT.

This chain connects TRBV5-4 to TRBJ1-1; 12 bases are shared with TRBD1. This CDR3 has 17 residues. J gave up 5 bases and V 0 bases, and 8 bases lay outside the gene matches. Germline V CDR1 and CDR2: SGHNT, YYREEE (reference sequence). CDR3 in DNA: TGTGCCAGCAGCTTGGGGGACAGGGGGCGCCGGTTGACTGAAGCTTTCTTT. It translates to CASSLGDRGRRLTEAFF. Full variable domain (missing parts from reference TRBV5-4 and TRBJ1-1): ETGVTQSPTHLIKTRGQQVTLRCSSQSGHNTVSWYQQALGQGPQFIFQYYREEENGRGNFPPRFSGLQFPNYSSELNVNALELDDSALYLCASSLGDRGRRLTEAFFGQGTRLTVV.

The genes are TRBV11-2 and TRBJ1-1; D is unclear. Per the germline V gene, CDR1 is SGHAT and CDR2 is FQNNGV. Trimming took 8 bases from V and 4 from J, leaving 17 bases between them. The CDR3 spans 14 residues. CDR3 bases: TGTGCCAGCCGACCCTTTCCGGGGAGCACTGAAGCTTTCTTT. It specifies CASRPFPGSTEAFF.

The CDR3 sequence is CAISPEGFGNEQFF. The CDR3 DNA follows: TGTGCCATCAGTCCAGAGGGCTTTGGCAATGAGCAGTTCTTC. The gene calls are TRBV10-3 and TRBJ2-1; tentative D call: TRBD2 (5 bases). V dropped 5 bases and J dropped 6 bases, with 14 bases sitting between them. CDR3 length: 14 amino acids. Germline V gene lookup returns CDR1 ENHRY and CDR2 SYGVKD.

The chain joins TRBV19 to TRBJ2-7; D is unclear. V was shortened by 4 bases and J by 1 base, with 11 bases between the two germline ends. CDR3 length equals 14 residues. Per the germline V gene, CDR1 is LNHDA and CDR2 is SQIVND (reference sequence). The CDR3 loop reads CASSTDILSYEQYF. CDR3 nucleotides: TGTGCCAGTAGTACCGACATCCTTTCCTACGAGCAGTACTTC.

The count of this clone is one. This chain links TRBV7-3 with TRBJ2-3; TRBD2 matches at 11 bases. This CDR3 is 15 amino acids long. Trimming removed 4 bases from V and 4 bases from J; junction bases left unmatched: 4. Germline CDR1 reads SGHTA; CDR2 reads FQGTGA. CDR3: CASSSGLAGPDTQYF. CDR3 DNA sequence: TGTGCCAGCAGCTCCGGACTAGCGGGCCCAGATACGCAGTATTTT.

V usage is TRBV2 and J usage is TRBJ2-2; TRBD2 aligns across 11 bases. The ends lost 5 bases at V and 5 bases at J; junction bases unmatched: 4. CDR1 SNHLY and CDR2 FYNNEI come from the germline V gene. The CDR3 is 15 amino acids. CDR3 sequence reads: CASSLTSGVTGELFF. The CDR3 DNA reads TGTGCCAGCAGTTTGACTAGCGGGGTTACCGGGGAGCTGTTTTTT.

This chain joins TRBV5-1 and TRBJ2-3; D is perhaps TRBD2 (7 bases). The V gene's germline CDR1 is SGHRS and CDR2 YFSETQ. V lost 0 bases and J lost 5, with 10 bases in between. The CDR3 extends over 14 amino acids. CDR3 DNA: TGCGCCAGCAGCTTGGGGGGAGGGGGAGATACGCAGTATTTT. The encoded protein is CASSLGGGGDTQYF.

The chain joins TRBV15 to TRBJ2-3; 8 bases line up with TRBD1. The germline V gene encodes CDR1 LNHNV and CDR2 YYDKDF (reference sequence). J was trimmed by 4 bases and V by 5 bases; bases with no gene match: 5. There are 14 residues in the CDR3. CDR3 region: CATSGGQGADTQYF. The CDR3 nucleotides are TGTGCCACCAGCGGTGGACAGGGAGCAGATACGCAGTATTTT.

The CDR3 nucleotides are TGTGCCAGCAGCCCCCGGGACAGGGTCTATAATTCACCCCTCCACTTT. It yields the protein CASSPRDRVYNSPLHF. The V gene is TRBV5-6, the J gene TRBJ1-6; 9 nucleotides agree with TRBD1. The CDR3 contains 16 residues. Trimming took 4 bases from V and 3 from J; bases not matched to a gene: 5. The germline V gene has CDR1 SGHDT and CDR2 YYEEEE.

The chain is built from TRBV2 and TRBJ1-2, with D hard to call. Trimming removed 1 base at V and 4 bases at J, with 4 bases between. CDR3 length: 12 amino acids. Germline CDR1 and CDR2: SNHLY and FYNNEI. The CDR3 is CASSEVSYGYTF. The CDR3 DNA follows: TGTGCCAGCAGTGAAGTCAGCTATGGCTACACCTTC.

The chain recombines TRBV5-4 with TRBJ1-5, with D tentatively TRBD1 (5 bases). This CDR3 contains 14 residues. Trimming took off 2 bases at V and 6 bases at J, with 12 bases between the two ends. The germline V gene encodes CDR1 SGHNT and CDR2 YYREEE (reference sequence). For the CDR3, the DNA is TGTGCCAGCAGCTTAGAGGGGTTGGGTCAGCCCCAGCATTTT. The encoded protein is CASSLEGLGQPQHF.

This CDR3 is CASSIGTSGGSEQYF. CDR3 in DNA: TGTGCCAGCAGTATTGGGACTAGCGGGGGCAGCGAGCAGTACTTC. This chain uses TRBV9 with TRBJ2-7, with 14 bases fitting TRBD2. Unmatched junction bases numbered 7, after V lost 5 bases and J lost 6 bases. This CDR3 is built from 15 residues. Per germline, CDR1 SGDLS and CDR2 YYNGEE.